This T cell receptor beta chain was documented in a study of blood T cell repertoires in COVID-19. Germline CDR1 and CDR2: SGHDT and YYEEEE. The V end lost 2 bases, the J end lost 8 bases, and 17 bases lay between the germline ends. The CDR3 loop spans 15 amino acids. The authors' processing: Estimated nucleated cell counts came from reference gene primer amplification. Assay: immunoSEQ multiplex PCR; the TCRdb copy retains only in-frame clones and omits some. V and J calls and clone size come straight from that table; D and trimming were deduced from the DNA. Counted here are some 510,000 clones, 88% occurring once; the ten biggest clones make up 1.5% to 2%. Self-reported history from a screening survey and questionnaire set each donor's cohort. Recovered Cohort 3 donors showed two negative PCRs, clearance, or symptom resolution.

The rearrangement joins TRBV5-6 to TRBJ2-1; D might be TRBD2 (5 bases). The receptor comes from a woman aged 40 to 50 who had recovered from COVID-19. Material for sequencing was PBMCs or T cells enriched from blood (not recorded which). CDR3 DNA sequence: TGTGCCAGCAGCTTCCGGGCTCGGGGAATCTATGAGCAGTTCTTC. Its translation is CASSFRARGIYEQFF.